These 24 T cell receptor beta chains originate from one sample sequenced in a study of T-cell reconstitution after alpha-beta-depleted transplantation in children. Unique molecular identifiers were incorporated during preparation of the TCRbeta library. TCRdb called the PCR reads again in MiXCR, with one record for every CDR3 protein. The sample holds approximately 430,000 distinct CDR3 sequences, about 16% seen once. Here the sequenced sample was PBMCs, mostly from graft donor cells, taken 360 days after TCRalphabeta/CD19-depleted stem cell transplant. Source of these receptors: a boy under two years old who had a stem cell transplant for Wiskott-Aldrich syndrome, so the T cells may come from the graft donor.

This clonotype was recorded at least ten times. The CDR3 sequence: CASSFISDKNTGELFF. The CDR3 nucleotides read TGTGCCAGCAGCTTTATATCGGACAAGAACACCGGGGAGCTGTTTTTT. This chain links TRBV7-8 with TRBJ2-2; a possible D gene is TRBD1 (5 bases). The CDR3 has 16 residues. Trimming shortened V by 3 bases and J by 1 base, and 12 bases separated the two germline ends. From germline, CDR1 is SGHVS and CDR2 FQNEAQ.

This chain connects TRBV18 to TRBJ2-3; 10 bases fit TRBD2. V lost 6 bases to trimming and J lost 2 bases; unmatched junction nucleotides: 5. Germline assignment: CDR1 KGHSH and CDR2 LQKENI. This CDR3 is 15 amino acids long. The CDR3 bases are TGTGCCAGCTCGAGCAGCGGGAGGGTCACAGATACGCAGTATTTT. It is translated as CASSSSGRVTDTQYF. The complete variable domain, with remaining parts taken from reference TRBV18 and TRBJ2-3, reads NAGVMQNPRHLVRRRGQEARLRCSPMKGHSHVYWYRQLPEEGLKFMVYLQKENIIDESGMPKERFSAEFPKEGPSILRIQQVVRGDSAAYFCASSSSGRVTDTQYFGPGTRLTVL.

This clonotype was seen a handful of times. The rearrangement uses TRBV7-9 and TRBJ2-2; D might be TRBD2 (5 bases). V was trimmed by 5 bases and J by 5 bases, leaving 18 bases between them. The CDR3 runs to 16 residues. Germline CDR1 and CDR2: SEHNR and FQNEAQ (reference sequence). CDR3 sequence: CASSPEVRRPTGELFF. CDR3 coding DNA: TGTGCCAGCAGCCCCGAGGTACGGAGGCCGACCGGGGAGCTGTTTTTT.

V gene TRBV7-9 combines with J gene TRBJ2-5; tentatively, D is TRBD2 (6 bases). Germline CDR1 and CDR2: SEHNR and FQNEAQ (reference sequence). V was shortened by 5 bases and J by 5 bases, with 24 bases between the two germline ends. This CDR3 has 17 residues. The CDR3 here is CASSPIWRVGVQETQYF. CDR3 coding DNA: TGTGCCAGCAGCCCAATTTGGAGGGTAGGAGTCCAGGAGACCCAGTACTTC.

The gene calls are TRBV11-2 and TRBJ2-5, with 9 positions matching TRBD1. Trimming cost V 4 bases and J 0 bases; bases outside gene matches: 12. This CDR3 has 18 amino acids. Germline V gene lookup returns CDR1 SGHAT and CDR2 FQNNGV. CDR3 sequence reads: CASSWGTGLRAYQETQYF. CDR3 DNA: TGTGCCAGCAGCTGGGGGACAGGGTTAAGAGCGTACCAAGAGACCCAGTACTTC.

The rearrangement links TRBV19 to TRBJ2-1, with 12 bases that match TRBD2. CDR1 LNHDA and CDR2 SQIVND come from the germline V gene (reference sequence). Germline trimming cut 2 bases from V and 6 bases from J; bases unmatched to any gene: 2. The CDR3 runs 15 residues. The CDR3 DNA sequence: TGTGCCAGTAGTATACCTAGCGGGAGGGGCAATGAGCAGTTCTTC. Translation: CASSIPSGRGNEQFF.

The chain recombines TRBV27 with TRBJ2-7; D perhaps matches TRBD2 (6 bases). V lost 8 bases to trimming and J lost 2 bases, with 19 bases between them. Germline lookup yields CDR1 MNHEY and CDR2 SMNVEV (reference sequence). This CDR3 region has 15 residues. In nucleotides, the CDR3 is TGTGCCAGCGCCCCCGGGACTCGGGGCCCCTACGAGCAGTACTTC. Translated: CASAPGTRGPYEQYF.

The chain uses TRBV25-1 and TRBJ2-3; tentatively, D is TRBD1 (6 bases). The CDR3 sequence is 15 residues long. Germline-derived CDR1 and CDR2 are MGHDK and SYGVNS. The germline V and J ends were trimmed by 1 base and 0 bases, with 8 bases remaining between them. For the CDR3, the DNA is TGTGCCAGCAGTGAATTGGGGACAAGCACAGATACGCAGTATTTT. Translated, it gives CASSELGTSTDTQYF.

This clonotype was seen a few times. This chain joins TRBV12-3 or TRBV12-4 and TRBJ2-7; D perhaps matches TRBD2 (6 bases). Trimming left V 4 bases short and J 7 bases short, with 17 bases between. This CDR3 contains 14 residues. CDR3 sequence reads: CASSYIGGPREQYF. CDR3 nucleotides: TGTGCCAGCAGTTATATTGGAGGGCCAAGGGAGCAGTACTTC.

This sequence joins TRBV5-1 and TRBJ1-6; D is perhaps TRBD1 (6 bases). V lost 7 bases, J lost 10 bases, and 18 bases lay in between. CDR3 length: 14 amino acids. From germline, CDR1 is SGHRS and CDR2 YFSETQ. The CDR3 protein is CASARQAEESPLHF. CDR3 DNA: TGCGCCAGCGCCAGACAGGCCGAGGAATCACCCCTCCACTTT. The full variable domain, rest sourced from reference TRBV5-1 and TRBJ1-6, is KAGVTQTPRYLIKTRGQQVTLSCSPISGHRSVSWYQQTPGQGLQFLFEYFSETQRNKGNFPGRFSGRQFSNSRSEMNVSTLELGDSALYLCASARQAEESPLHFGNGTRLTVT.

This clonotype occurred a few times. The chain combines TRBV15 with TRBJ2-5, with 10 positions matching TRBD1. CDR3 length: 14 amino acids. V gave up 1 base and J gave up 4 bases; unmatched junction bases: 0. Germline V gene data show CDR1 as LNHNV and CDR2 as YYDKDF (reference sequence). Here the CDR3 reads CATSRGDRGETQYF. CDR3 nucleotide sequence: TGTGCCACCAGCAGAGGGGACAGGGGAGAGACCCAGTACTTC.

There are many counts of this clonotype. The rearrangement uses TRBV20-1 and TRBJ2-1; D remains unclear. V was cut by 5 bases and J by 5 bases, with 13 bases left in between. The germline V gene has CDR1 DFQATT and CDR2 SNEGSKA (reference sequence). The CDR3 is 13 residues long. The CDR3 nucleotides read TGCAGTGCTTACTTTTCCAGACACAATGAGCAGTTCTTC. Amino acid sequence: CSAYFSRHNEQFF.

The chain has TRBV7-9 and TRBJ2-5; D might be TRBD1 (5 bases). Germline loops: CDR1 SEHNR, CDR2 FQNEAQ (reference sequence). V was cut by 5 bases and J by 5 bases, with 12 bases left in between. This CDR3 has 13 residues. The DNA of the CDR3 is TGTGCCAGCAGCGTAGACAGATCGGAGACCCAGTACTTC. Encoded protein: CASSVDRSETQYF.

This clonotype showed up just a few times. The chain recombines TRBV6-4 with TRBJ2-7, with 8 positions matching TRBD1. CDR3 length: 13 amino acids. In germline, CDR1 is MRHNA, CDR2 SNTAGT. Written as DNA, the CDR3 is TGTGCGGCCCTCGGACAGGGATGGGGCGAGCAGTACTTC. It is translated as CAALGQGWGEQYF.

As DNA, the CDR3 is TGTGCCAGCAACTCCAAAGGGGGACAGGGCCCTTCCTACGAGCAGTACTTC. This gives the protein CASNSKGGQGPSYEQYF. The chain carries TRBV7-9 and TRBJ2-7, with TRBD1 identical over 9 bases. Germline V CDR1 and CDR2: SEHNR, FQNEAQ (reference sequence). The V gene end was trimmed by 7 bases and the J gene end by 1 base; junction bases not matched to a gene: 14. There are 17 residues in the CDR3.

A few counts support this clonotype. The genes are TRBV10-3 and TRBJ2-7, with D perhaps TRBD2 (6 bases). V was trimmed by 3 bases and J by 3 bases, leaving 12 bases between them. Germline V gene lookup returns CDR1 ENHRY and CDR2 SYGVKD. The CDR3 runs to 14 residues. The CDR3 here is CAISELASVYEQYF. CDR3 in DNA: TGTGCCATCAGTGAATTGGCTAGCGTCTACGAGCAGTACTTC.

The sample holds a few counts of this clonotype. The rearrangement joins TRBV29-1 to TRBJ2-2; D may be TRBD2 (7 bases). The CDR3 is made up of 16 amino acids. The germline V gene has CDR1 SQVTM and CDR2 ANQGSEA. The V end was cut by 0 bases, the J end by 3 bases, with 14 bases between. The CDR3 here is CSVEDRGGGDTGELFF. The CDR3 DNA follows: TGCAGCGTTGAAGATCGTGGAGGGGGGGACACCGGGGAGCTGTTTTTT.

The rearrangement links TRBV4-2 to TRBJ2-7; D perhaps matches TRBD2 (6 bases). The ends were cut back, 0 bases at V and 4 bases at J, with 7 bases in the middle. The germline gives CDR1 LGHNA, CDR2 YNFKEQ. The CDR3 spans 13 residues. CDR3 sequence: CASSQEAGYEQYF. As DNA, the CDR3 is TGTGCCAGCAGCCAAGAGGCGGGGTACGAGCAGTACTTC.

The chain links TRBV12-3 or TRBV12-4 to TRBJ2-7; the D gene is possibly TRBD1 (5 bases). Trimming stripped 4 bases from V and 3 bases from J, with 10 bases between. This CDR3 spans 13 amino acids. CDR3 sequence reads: CASSSGSGYEQYF. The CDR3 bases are TGTGCCAGCAGTTCAGGGTCTGGCTACGAGCAGTACTTC.

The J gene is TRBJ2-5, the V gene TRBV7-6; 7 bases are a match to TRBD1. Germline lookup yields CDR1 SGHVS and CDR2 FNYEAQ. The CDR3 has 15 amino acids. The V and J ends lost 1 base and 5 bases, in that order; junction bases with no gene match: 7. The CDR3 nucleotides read TGTGCCAGCAGCTTAGGTCCCAGGGGGTTGGAGACCCAGTACTTC. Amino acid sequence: CASSLGPRGLETQYF.

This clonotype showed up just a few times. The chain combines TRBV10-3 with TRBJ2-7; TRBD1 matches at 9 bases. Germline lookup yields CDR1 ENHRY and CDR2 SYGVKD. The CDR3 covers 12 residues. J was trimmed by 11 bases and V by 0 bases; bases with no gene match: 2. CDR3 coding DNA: TGTGCCATCAGTGAGTCGCGACAGGGGGAGTACTTC. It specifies CAISESRQGEYF.

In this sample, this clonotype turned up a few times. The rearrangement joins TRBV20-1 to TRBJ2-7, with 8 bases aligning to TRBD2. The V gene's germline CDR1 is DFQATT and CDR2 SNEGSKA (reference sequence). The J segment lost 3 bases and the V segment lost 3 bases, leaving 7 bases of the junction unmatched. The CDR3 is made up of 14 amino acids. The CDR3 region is CSASGREADYEQYF. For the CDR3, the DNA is TGCAGTGCTAGCGGGCGGGAGGCGGACTACGAGCAGTACTTC.

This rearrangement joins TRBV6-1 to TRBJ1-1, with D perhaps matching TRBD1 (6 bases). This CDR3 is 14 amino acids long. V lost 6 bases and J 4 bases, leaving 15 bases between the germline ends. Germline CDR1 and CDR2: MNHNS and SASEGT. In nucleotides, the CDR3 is TGTGCCAGCAGCCCCGGACAGTGGCGCACTGAAGCTTTCTTT. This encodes CASSPGQWRTEAFF.

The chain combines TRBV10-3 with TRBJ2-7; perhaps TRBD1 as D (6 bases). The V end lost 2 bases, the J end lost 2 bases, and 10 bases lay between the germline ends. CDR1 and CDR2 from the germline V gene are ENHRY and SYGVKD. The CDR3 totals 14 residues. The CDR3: CAISEHGQTYEQYF. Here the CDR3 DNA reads TGTGCCATCAGTGAGCATGGACAGACCTACGAGCAGTACTTC.